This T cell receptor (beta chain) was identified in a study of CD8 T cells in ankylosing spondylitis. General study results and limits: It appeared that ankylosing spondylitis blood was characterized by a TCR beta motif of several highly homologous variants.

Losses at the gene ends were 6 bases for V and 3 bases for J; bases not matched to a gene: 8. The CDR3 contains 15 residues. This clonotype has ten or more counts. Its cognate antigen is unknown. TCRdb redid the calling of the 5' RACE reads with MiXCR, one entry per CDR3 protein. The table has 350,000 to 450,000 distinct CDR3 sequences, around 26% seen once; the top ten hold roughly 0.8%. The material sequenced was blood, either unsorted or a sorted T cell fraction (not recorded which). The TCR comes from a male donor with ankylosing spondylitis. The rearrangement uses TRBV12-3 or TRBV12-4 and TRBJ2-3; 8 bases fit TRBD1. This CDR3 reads CASRVDRAGTDTQYF. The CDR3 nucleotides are TGTGCCAGCAGGGTGGACAGGGCGGGGACAGATACGCAGTATTTT.